Sequencing of this T cell receptor (beta chain) was carried out in a study of control samples from healthy donors and cancer patients. This CDR3 is 13 amino acids long. With 3 bases removed from V and 7 bases from J, the gap between germline ends came to 11 bases. Germline V gene lookup returns CDR1 KGHDR and CDR2 SFDVKD. Clones were read by immunoSEQ multiplex PCR, and TCRdb kept only the in-frame ones, dropping some. The sample shows tens of thousands of clones, roughly 92% of them seen only once. The sample consisted of blood. The source of this sequence is a man aged 25-40 years in good health. The gene calls are TRBV24-1 and TRBJ1-2; D is possibly TRBD1 (6 bases). Written as DNA, the CDR3 is TGTGCCACCAGTGATGTCTGGGGGCTTGGCTACACCTTC. It specifies CATSDVWGLGYTF.